Presented here are 12 T cell receptor beta chains from one specimen sequenced in a study of blood T cell repertoires in COVID-19. Produced via immunoSEQ multiplex PCR; TCRdb's table is partial and in-frame only. Found here are about 140,000 clones, 82% of them singletons; the top ten hold less than 5%. Sequencing was performed on peripheral blood. The receptors originated from a woman aged 80 or over with acute or convalescent COVID-19.

Here the CDR3 DNA reads TGTGCCAGCAGCTACCAGCCCGGGACAGGATCCTACGAGCAGTACTTC. Translating it yields CASSYQPGTGSYEQYF. The chain has TRBV7-6 and TRBJ2-7; 8 bases are shared with TRBD1. The CDR3 extends over 16 amino acids. With V trimmed by 4 bases and J by 1 base, 9 bases remained unmatched. The germline V gene encodes CDR1 SGHVS and CDR2 FNYEAQ.

The J gene is TRBJ2-1, the V gene TRBV5-1, with D possibly being TRBD1 (6 bases). The ends were cut back, 4 bases at V and 7 bases at J, with 18 bases in the middle. The CDR3 length is 15 residues. Germline V gene data show CDR1 as SGHRS and CDR2 as YFSETQ. Written as DNA, the CDR3 is TGCGCCAGCAGCAGAAGGGACATAAAGCGGAATGAGCAGTTCTTC. As protein: CASSRRDIKRNEQFF. Full variable domain (outside the CDR3, taken from reference TRBV5-1 and TRBJ2-1): KAGVTQTPRYLIKTRGQQVTLSCSPISGHRSVSWYQQTPGQGLQFLFEYFSETQRNKGNFPGRFSGRQFSNSRSEMNVSTLELGDSALYLCASSRRDIKRNEQFFGPGTRLTVL.

The V gene is TRBV5-1, the J gene TRBJ1-2; D unresolved. This CDR3 is 16 amino acids long. V was pared by 1 base and J by 3 bases, with 16 bases between. The germline gives CDR1 SGHRS, CDR2 YFSETQ. The CDR3 DNA is TGCGCCAGCAGCTTGATGAGCAGGAACTGGGACTATGGCTACACCTTC. This sequence encodes CASSLMSRNWDYGYTF.

The chain has TRBV19 and TRBJ2-1, with 7 bases that match TRBD2. Germline V CDR1 and CDR2: LNHDA, SQIVND (reference sequence). The length of the CDR3 is 16 residues. With 3 bases clipped from V and 0 bases from J, the junction kept 5 bases outside the gene matches. The chain's CDR3 is CASSIGSGPSYNEQFF. CDR3 coding DNA: TGTGCCAGTAGTATTGGTAGCGGGCCCTCCTACAATGAGCAGTTCTTC.

This clone was observed a few times. The V and J genes are TRBV7-9 and TRBJ2-5; the D gene is possibly TRBD2 (5 bases). Germline values: CDR1 SEHNR, CDR2 FQNEAQ (reference sequence). V was cut by 5 bases and J by 13 bases, with 20 bases left in between. This CDR3 region has 13 residues. The CDR3 here is CASSLTPDGAGYF. DNA of the CDR3: TGTGCCAGCAGCCTTACTCCGGACGGCGCGGGGTACTTC.

The V and J genes are TRBV5-1 and TRBJ1-1; TRBD1 matches 10 bases. Per the germline V gene, CDR1 is SGHRS and CDR2 is YFSETQ. V shed 3 bases and J 2 bases; nucleotides not matched to a gene: 10. This CDR3 contains 17 residues. The CDR3 DNA reads TGCGCCAGCAGCTGGATACCGGGACAGGGGACAAACACTGAAGCTTTCTTT. Amino acid sequence: CASSWIPGQGTNTEAFF.

V gene TRBV19 combines with J gene TRBJ2-7; unclear D gene. The CDR3 totals 14 residues. Per germline, CDR1 LNHDA and CDR2 SQIVND (reference sequence). Between the trimmed V and J ends, which lost 5 bases and 4 bases, there was a span of 15 bases. CDR3 protein: CASSLLPIGYEQYF. The CDR3, as DNA: TGTGCCAGTAGTCTCCTACCGATCGGGTACGAGCAGTACTTC.

The chain employs TRBV4-2 and TRBJ1-2; perhaps TRBD1 as D (5 bases). Trimming removed 4 bases at V and 4 bases at J, with 13 bases between. From germline, CDR1 is LGHNA and CDR2 YNFKEQ. The length of the CDR3 is 14 residues. The DNA for the CDR3 is TGTGCCAGCAGCCGGGGGGACCCCAGCTATGGCTACACCTTC. Translating it yields CASSRGDPSYGYTF.

The chain has TRBV19 and TRBJ2-5; the match to TRBD2 covers 9 bases. The CDR3 is 19 residues long. V gave up 3 bases and J gave up 4 bases; unmatched junction bases: 18. CDR1 and CDR2 from the germline V gene are LNHDA and SQIVND (reference sequence). This CDR3 reads CASSMRAVAGADGRETQYF. Here the CDR3 DNA reads TGTGCCAGTAGTATGCGGGCGGTAGCGGGAGCAGACGGCCGAGAGACCCAGTACTTC. The entire variable domain, with the rest obtained from reference TRBV19 and TRBJ2-5, is as follows: DGGITQSPKYLFRKEGQNVTLSCEQNLNHDAMYWYRQDPGQGLRLIYYSQIVNDFQKGDIAEGYSVSREKKESFPLTVTSAQKNPTAFYLCASSMRAVAGADGRETQYFGPGTRLLVL.

V is TRBV5-5 and J is TRBJ2-7; 7 positions agree with TRBD1. The CDR3 covers 14 residues. With V trimmed by 6 bases and J by 5 bases, 11 bases remained unmatched. CDR1 is SGHKS and CDR2 is YYEKEE in the germline V gene (reference sequence). CDR3 protein: CASTTGASRHEQYF. CDR3 in DNA: TGTGCCAGCACAACAGGGGCCTCACGCCACGAGCAGTACTTC.

The chain combines TRBV6-5 with TRBJ2-1; maybe TRBD2 (6 bases). In germline, CDR1 is MNHEY, CDR2 SVGAGI. The CDR3 runs 14 residues. Deletions cut 7 bases from V and 3 bases from J, with 13 bases between. The CDR3 is CASTGSWGYNEQFF. CDR3 nucleotide sequence: TGTGCCAGCACCGGGAGTTGGGGCTACAATGAGCAGTTCTTC.

This clone was recorded once. The chain has TRBV2 and TRBJ2-7; weak D call: TRBD1 (6 bases). CDR1 is SNHLY and CDR2 is FYNNEI in the germline V gene. Trimming removed 5 bases at V and 3 bases at J, with 17 bases between. The CDR3 runs 15 residues. CDR3 sequence: CASSLRSTGLYEQYF. CDR3 nucleotide sequence: TGTGCCAGCAGTCTCCGGTCGACAGGTCTCTACGAGCAGTACTTC. Complete variable domain (other parts from reference TRBV2 and TRBJ2-7): EPEVTQTPSHQVTQMGQEVILRCVPISNHLYFYWYRQILGQKVEFLVSFYNNEISEKSEIFDDQFSVERPDGSNFTLKIRSTKLEDSAMYFCASSLRSTGLYEQYFGPGTRLTVT.